The present T cell receptor beta chain was sequenced within a study of cytomegalovirus exposure and HLA in healthy donors. Germline lookup yields CDR1 SGHTA and CDR2 FQGTGA. The CDR3 length is 15 residues. V lost 5 bases to trimming and J lost 3 bases, with 13 bases between them. This clone has only a few counts. As yet, its antigen is unknown. The study ran its PCR with 60 Vbeta and 13 Jbeta primers. The repertoire was sequenced with immunoSEQ multiplex PCR; TCRdb's copy has only in-frame clones and lacks some. The sample records approximately 150,000 clones, roughly 78% being singletons. Findings of the study overall: The only immune exposure information that was available was CMV serostatus. Sequence variants that were highly shared formed a cluster that was likely a sequencing artifact.

This TCR came from a female donor in good health and CMV-seronegative. The V gene is TRBV7-3, the J gene TRBJ2-2, with D possibly TRBD2 on 6 matching bases. Sequencing used PBMCs. Written as DNA, the CDR3 is TGTGCCAGCAGCCTAAAGGGACTTTACACCGGGGAGCTGTTTTTT. This sequence encodes CASSLKGLYTGELFF.